Shown below are 27 T cell receptor beta chains from a single sample sequenced in a study of cytomegalovirus exposure and HLA in healthy donors. PCR was performed using 60 Vbeta and 13 Jbeta primers. Data came from immunoSEQ multiplex PCR; TCRdb stores just in-frame clones and leaves some out. The listing records fewer than 200,000 clones. What was sequenced was PBMCs. These receptors were taken from a man aged 30 to 45 in good health and CMV-seronegative.

J is TRBJ1-2 and V is TRBV19, with 7 bases that match TRBD1. This CDR3 has 14 amino acids. V dropped 5 bases and J dropped 2; count of bases not matched to a gene: 5. Germline CDR1 and CDR2: LNHDA and SQIVND (reference sequence). The CDR3 region is CASSLGQTNYGYTF. The CDR3 bases are TGTGCCAGTAGTTTGGGACAGACCAACTATGGCTACACCTTC. Based on the CDR3 plus reference TRBV19 and TRBJ1-2, the full variable domain is DGGITQSPKYLFRKEGQNVTLSCEQNLNHDAMYWYRQDPGQGLRLIYYSQIVNDFQKGDIAEGYSVSREKKESFPLTVTSAQKNPTAFYLCASSLGQTNYGYTFGSGTRLTVV.

The chain carries TRBV4-2 and TRBJ2-1; a possible D gene is TRBD1 (6 bases). Germline values: CDR1 LGHNA, CDR2 YNFKEQ. The length of the CDR3 is 17 residues. The V and J ends lost 1 base and 5 bases respectively, with 18 bases between them. The CDR3 is CASSQARAGARDNEQFF. The CDR3 bases are TGTGCCAGCAGCCAAGCAAGGGCAGGGGCAAGGGACAATGAGCAGTTCTTC.

The chain has TRBV30 and TRBJ1-6, with D uncertain. This CDR3 contains 16 residues. Trimming pared 2 bases from V and 0 bases from J, leaving 11 bases between. Germline CDR1 is GTSNPN and CDR2 is SVGIG (reference sequence). CDR3 in amino acids: CAWSLSGSSYNSPLHF. The CDR3 DNA sequence: TGTGCCTGGAGTCTCTCGGGGAGCTCCTATAATTCACCCCTCCACTTT.

The rearrangement links TRBV7-9 to TRBJ2-1; D ambiguous. Trimming cost V 2 bases and J 9 bases, with 8 bases left between them. CDR1 and CDR2 (germline): SEHNR, FQNEAQ (reference sequence). The CDR3 loop spans 12 amino acids. The CDR3 loop is CASSLRSGEQFF. The CDR3 coding sequence is TGTGCCAGCAGCTTACGATCCGGTGAGCAGTTCTTC. Based on the CDR3 plus reference TRBV7-9 and TRBJ2-1, the full variable domain is DTGVSQNPRHKITKRGQNVTFRCDPISEHNRLYWYRQTLGQGPEFLTYFQNEAQLEKSRLLSDRFSAERPKGSFSTLEIQRTEQGDSAMYLCASSLRSGEQFFGPGTRLTVL.

The J gene is TRBJ1-1, the V gene TRBV7-2, with 7 positions matching TRBD1. This CDR3 has 14 amino acids. With V trimmed by 3 bases and J by 5 bases, 6 bases remained unmatched. Germline assignment: CDR1 SGHTA and CDR2 FQGNSA. The CDR3: CASSFNRGRTEAFF. CDR3 nucleotides: TGTGCCAGCAGCTTCAACAGGGGACGGACTGAAGCTTTCTTT. Together with reference TRBV7-2 and TRBJ1-1, the CDR3 gives the full variable domain: GAGVSQSPSNKVTEKGKDVELRCDPISGHTALYWYRQSLGQGLEFLIYFQGNSAPDKSGLPSDRFSAERTGGSVSTLTIQRTQQEDSAVYLCASSFNRGRTEAFFGQGTRLTVV.

The gene calls are TRBV7-9 and TRBJ2-7; 8 bases line up with TRBD2. The length of the CDR3 is 15 residues. Germline V lookup: CDR1 SEHNR, CDR2 FQNEAQ (reference sequence). Germline trimming cut 4 bases from V and 1 base from J; bases unmatched to any gene: 6. CDR3 protein: CASSSSGGQSYEQYF. For the CDR3, the DNA is TGTGCCAGCAGCTCTTCGGGGGGGCAATCCTACGAGCAGTACTTC.

CDR3 in amino acids: CASSYSGGNTDTQYF. The CDR3 DNA reads TGTGCCAGCAGTTATAGCGGAGGGAACACAGATACGCAGTATTTT. The chain carries TRBV7-2 and TRBJ2-3; TRBD2 might be the D (6 bases). The CDR3 is 15 residues long. V was clipped by 6 bases and J by 2 bases, with 15 bases between them. The V gene's germline CDR1 is SGHTA and CDR2 FQGNSA. Complete variable domain (other parts from reference TRBV7-2 and TRBJ2-3): GAGVSQSPSNKVTEKGKDVELRCDPISGHTALYWYRQSLGQGLEFLIYFQGNSAPDKSGLPSDRFSAERTGGSVSTLTIQRTQQEDSAVYLCASSYSGGNTDTQYFGPGTRLTVL.

The chain joins TRBV30 to TRBJ1-4; TRBD1 might be the D (5 bases). Germline V gene sequence: CDR1 GTSNPN, CDR2 SVGIG (reference sequence). CDR3 length: 14 residues. V was pared by 1 base and J by 4 bases, with 10 bases between. The CDR3 region has the DNA TGTGCCTGGAGTGCCGGGGGGGGTAATGAAAAACTGTTTTTT. Encoded protein: CAWSAGGGNEKLFF.

J is TRBJ1-1 and V is TRBV5-1, with D tentatively TRBD1 (5 bases). The CDR3 spans 14 residues. Germline V gene data show CDR1 as SGHRS and CDR2 as YFSETQ. Trimming removed 3 bases at V and 0 bases at J, with 9 bases between. The CDR3 nucleotides read TGCGCCAGCAGCTCGACAGAGCTGAACACTGAAGCTTTCTTT. Amino acids: CASSSTELNTEAFF.

This chain joins TRBV9 and TRBJ2-2, with 7 bases lining up with TRBD2. V was pared by 4 bases and J by 7 bases, with 7 bases of the junction left unmatched. Germline CDR1 and CDR2: SGDLS and YYNGEE. This CDR3 comprises 14 residues. Here the CDR3 reads CASSPGRGNGELFF. DNA for the CDR3: TGTGCCAGCAGCCCAGGGCGGGGGAACGGGGAGCTGTTTTTT.

CDR3 sequence: CASSLGGGAESSYNEQFF. The CDR3 DNA reads as TGCGCCAGCAGCTTAGGAGGGGGGGCCGAAAGCTCCTACAATGAGCAGTTCTTC. The chain links TRBV5-1 to TRBJ2-1, with a tentative D call TRBD2 (7 bases). The germline V gene has CDR1 SGHRS and CDR2 YFSETQ. The CDR3 is made up of 18 amino acids. Between the trimmed V and J ends, which lost 2 bases and 0 bases, there was a span of 18 bases.

This rearrangement joins TRBV27 to TRBJ2-3, with a possible D match to TRBD1 (5 bases). CDR1 is MNHEY and CDR2 is SMNVEV in the germline V gene (reference sequence). V gave up 7 bases and J gave up 6 bases, with 17 bases separating them. The CDR3 has 14 amino acids. The CDR3 nucleotides are TGTGCCAGCACGGGCAGGGCAATATCGGATACGCAGTATTTT. Translating it yields CASTGRAISDTQYF.

The rearrangement uses TRBV6-1 and TRBJ2-7; TRBD1 aligns across 11 bases. The germline V gene encodes CDR1 MNHNS and CDR2 SASEGT. The CDR3 loop spans 15 amino acids. The V segment lost 6 bases and the J segment 4 bases; nucleotides outside the gene matches: 8. The CDR3 is CASRRGTGGVYEQYF. CDR3 bases: TGTGCCAGCAGGAGGGGGACAGGGGGAGTATACGAGCAGTACTTC.

The rearrangement uses TRBV6-5 and TRBJ1-5; 9 bases map to TRBD1. Germline V lookup: CDR1 MNHEY, CDR2 SVGAGI. The CDR3 has 15 amino acids. V lost 6 bases, J lost 3 bases, and 6 bases stayed unmatched. CDR3: CASRRTGAVNQPQHF. For the CDR3, the DNA is TGTGCCAGCAGAAGGACAGGGGCCGTCAATCAGCCCCAGCATTTT.

This chain uses TRBV5-1 with TRBJ2-1; possibly TRBD1 for D (6 bases). The V and J ends lost 3 bases and 7 bases respectively, with 14 bases between them. The CDR3 consists of 14 residues. Germline CDR1 is SGHRS and CDR2 is YFSETQ. This CDR3 reads CASSSTGSPNEQFF. CDR3 in DNA: TGCGCCAGCAGCTCAACAGGGTCCCCTAATGAGCAGTTCTTC.

The V gene is TRBV5-6, the J gene TRBJ2-1, with D tentatively TRBD1 (5 bases). CDR1 SGHDT and CDR2 YYEEEE come from the germline V gene. The CDR3 loop spans 13 amino acids. The V gene lost 4 bases and the J gene lost 7 bases, with 12 bases spanning the gap. CDR3 nucleotide sequence: TGTGCCAGCAGCCCGGACACCTCTAATGAGCAGTTCTTC. It translates to CASSPDTSNEQFF.

J is TRBJ2-6 and V is TRBV6-6, with D perhaps matching TRBD2 (5 bases). Germline V gene lookup returns CDR1 MNHNY and CDR2 SVGAGI (reference sequence). The CDR3 totals 16 residues. The V end lost 8 bases, the J end lost 4 bases, and 18 bases lay between the germline ends. The DNA for the CDR3 is TGTGCCAGCCGCCTGGAGAGGGCGCAAGGGGCCAACGTCCTGACTTTC. It yields the protein CASRLERAQGANVLTF.

V is TRBV9 and J is TRBJ2-2; 10 bases agree with TRBD2. CDR3 size: 16 residues. V trimming: 4 bases; J trimming: 6 bases; junction bases outside the gene matches: 9. Germline V lookup: CDR1 SGDLS, CDR2 YYNGEE. CDR3 bases: TGTGCCAGCAGCCAGGGAGGGACTAGCGACCCCGGGGAGCTGTTTTTT. Its protein product is CASSQGGTSDPGELFF.

V is TRBV7-8 and J is TRBJ2-4; TRBD2 agrees at 7 bases. CDR1 SGHVS and CDR2 FQNEAQ come from the germline V gene. The CDR3 length is 14 residues. V lost 4 bases and J lost 2; bases outside the gene matches: 2. The CDR3 protein is CASSWRESKNIQYF. In nucleotides, the CDR3 is TGTGCCAGCAGCTGGCGGGAGTCCAAAAACATTCAGTACTTC. Full variable domain (remainder filled in from reference TRBV7-8 and TRBJ2-4): GAGVSQSPRYKVAKRGQDVALRCDPISGHVSLFWYQQALGQGPEFLTYFQNEAQLDKSGLPSDRFFAERPEGSVSTLKIQRTQQEDSAVYLCASSWRESKNIQYFGAGTRLSVL.

The chain carries TRBV30 and TRBJ1-2; D might be TRBD1 (5 bases). Germline values: CDR1 GTSNPN, CDR2 SVGIG (reference sequence). V lost 0 bases and J lost 8, with 13 bases in between. The CDR3 is made up of 13 amino acids. The CDR3 spells CAWSVRGSLGYTF. CDR3 sequence (DNA): TGTGCCTGGAGTGTACGGGGGTCCCTCGGCTACACCTTC. Combining the CDR3 with reference TRBV30 and TRBJ1-2 gives the whole variable domain SQTIHQWPATLVQPVGSPLSLECTVEGTSNPNLYWYRQAAGRGLQLLFYSVGIGQISSEVPQNLSASRPQDRQFILSSKKLLLSDSGFYLCAWSVRGSLGYTFGSGTRLTVV.

CDR3 region: CASSLGGAYYEQYF. The CDR3 DNA sequence: TGTGCCAGCAGTTTAGGGGGGGCGTACTACGAGCAGTACTTC. The V gene is TRBV27, the J gene TRBJ2-7; D is perhaps TRBD2 (7 bases). V lost 2 bases, J lost 3 bases, and 11 bases lay in between. The CDR3 contains 14 residues. From germline, CDR1 is MNHEY and CDR2 SMNVEV (reference sequence).

The gene calls are TRBV5-1 and TRBJ2-7; 7 bases match TRBD2. The germline V gene encodes CDR1 SGHRS and CDR2 YFSETQ. With V trimmed by 3 bases and J by 3 bases, 6 bases remained unmatched. The CDR3 spans 14 residues. The CDR3 reads CASSSGGGGYEQYF. The CDR3 region has the DNA TGCGCCAGCAGCTCCGGAGGCGGGGGCTACGAGCAGTACTTC.

The J gene is TRBJ2-3, the V gene TRBV7-9, with a tentative D call TRBD2 (5 bases). This CDR3 region has 15 residues. Germline loops: CDR1 SEHNR, CDR2 FQNEAQ (reference sequence). Deletions cut 7 bases from V and 5 bases from J, with 19 bases between. This CDR3 is CASTLVSGLIDTQYF. CDR3 bases: TGTGCCAGCACCCTAGTCAGCGGTTTGATAGATACGCAGTATTTT.

V is TRBV12-5 and J is TRBJ1-5; D is ambiguous. The ends were cut back, 5 bases at V and 3 bases at J, with 14 bases in the middle. Germline loops: CDR1 LGHNT, CDR2 FRNRAP. There are 15 residues in the CDR3. CDR3 residues: CASGREYSINQPQHF. CDR3 coding DNA: TGTGCTAGTGGTAGAGAATATAGTATCAATCAGCCCCAGCATTTT.

The gene calls are TRBV18 and TRBJ1-1; a weak D match, TRBD1 (6 bases). The CDR3 contains 13 residues. Germline CDR1 and CDR2: KGHSH and LQKENI. Trimming cost V 0 bases and J 5 bases, with 7 bases left between them. CDR3 bases: TGTGCCAGCTCACCACCGGGGACAACTGAAGCTTTCTTT. Translated: CASSPPGTTEAFF.

This chain joins TRBV11-2 and TRBJ2-5; D uncertain. The CDR3 runs to 13 residues. Germline-derived CDR1 and CDR2 are SGHAT and FQNNGV. Deletions cut 2 bases from V and 2 bases from J, with 6 bases between. CDR3 amino acids: CASSLTTQETQYF. The CDR3 bases are TGTGCCAGCAGCTTAACAACGCAAGAGACCCAGTACTTC.

The rearrangement joins TRBV11-2 to TRBJ2-7, with D possibly matching TRBD2 (6 bases). The germline V gene encodes CDR1 SGHAT and CDR2 FQNNGV. This CDR3 is 14 amino acids long. The germline V and J ends were trimmed by 4 bases and 2 bases, with 12 bases remaining between them. The chain's CDR3 is CASSSWGVAYEQYF. The DNA for the CDR3 is TGTGCCAGCAGCTCCTGGGGGGTGGCCTACGAGCAGTACTTC.